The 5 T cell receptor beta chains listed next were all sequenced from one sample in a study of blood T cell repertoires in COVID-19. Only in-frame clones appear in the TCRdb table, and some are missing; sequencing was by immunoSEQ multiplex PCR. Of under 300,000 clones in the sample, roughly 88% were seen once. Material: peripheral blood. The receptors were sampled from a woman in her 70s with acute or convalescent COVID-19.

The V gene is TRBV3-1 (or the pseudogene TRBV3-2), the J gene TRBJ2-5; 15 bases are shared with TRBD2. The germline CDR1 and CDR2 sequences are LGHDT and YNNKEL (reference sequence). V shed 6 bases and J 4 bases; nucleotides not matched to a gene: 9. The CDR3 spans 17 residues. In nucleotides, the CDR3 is TGTGCCAGCAGTCGGGGACTAGCGGGGGGAATACGAGAGACCCAGTACTTC. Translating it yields CASSRGLAGGIRETQYF.

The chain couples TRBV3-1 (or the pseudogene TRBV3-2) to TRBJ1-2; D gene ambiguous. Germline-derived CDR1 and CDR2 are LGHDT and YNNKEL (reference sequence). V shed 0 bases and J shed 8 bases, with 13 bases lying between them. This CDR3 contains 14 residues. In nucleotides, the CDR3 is TGTGCCAGCAGCCAAGACGAGAGGGCGGACGGCTACACCTTC. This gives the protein CASSQDERADGYTF.

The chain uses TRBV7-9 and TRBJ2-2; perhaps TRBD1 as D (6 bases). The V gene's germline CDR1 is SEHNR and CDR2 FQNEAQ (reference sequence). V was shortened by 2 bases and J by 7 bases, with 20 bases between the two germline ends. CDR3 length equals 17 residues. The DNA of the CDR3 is TGTGCCAGCAGCTTAAGGTCACAGGGACGGGTTCGCGGGGAGCTGTTTTTT. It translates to CASSLRSQGRVRGELFF. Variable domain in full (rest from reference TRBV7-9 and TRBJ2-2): DTGVSQNPRHKITKRGQNVTFRCDPISEHNRLYWYRQTLGQGPEFLTYFQNEAQLEKSRLLSDRFSAERPKGSFSTLEIQRTEQGDSAMYLCASSLRSQGRVRGELFFGEGSRLTVL.

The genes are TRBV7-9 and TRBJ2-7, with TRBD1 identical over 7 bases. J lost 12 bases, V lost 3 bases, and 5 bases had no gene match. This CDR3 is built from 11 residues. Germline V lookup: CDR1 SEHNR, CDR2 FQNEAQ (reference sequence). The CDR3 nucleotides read TGTGCCAGCAGCTTCAGCGAGGGGGCGTACTTC. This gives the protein CASSFSEGAYF.

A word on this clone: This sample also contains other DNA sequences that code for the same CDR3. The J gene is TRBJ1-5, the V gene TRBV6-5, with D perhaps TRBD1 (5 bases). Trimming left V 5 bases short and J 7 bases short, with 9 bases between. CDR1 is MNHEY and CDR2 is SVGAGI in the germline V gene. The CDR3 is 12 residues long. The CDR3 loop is CASSTGGQPQHF. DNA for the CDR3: TGTGCCAGCAGTACGGGGGGGCAGCCCCAGCATTTT.